The entry below gives a single TCR beta chain sequence along with its context. The antigen is unknown. This specimen belongs to a study of beta chain features in type 1 diabetes. Broader study findings: Patients with Type 1 diabetes showed moderately but significantly shorter TCRB CDR3s in all four CD4+ subsets.

The J segment lost 4 bases and the V segment lost 5 bases, leaving 8 bases of the junction unmatched. Germline CDR1 is MNHEY and CDR2 is SMNVEV (reference sequence). The CDR3 contains 16 residues. Sampling consisted of one heparinised blood draw per donor, averaging around 100 mL. Investigators reverse transcribed all isolated RNA, so they sequenced expressed TCRB transcripts. Libraries were prepared by immunoSEQ multiplex PCR; TCRdb keeps only in-frame clonotypes and omits some of them. The top ten clones hold more than 0.015% of a sample with hundreds of thousands of clones, under 13% of them seen once.

The sequence derives from a man aged 25-45 years with type 1 diabetes. Sequencing used naive CD4+ T cells from blood. V gene TRBV27 combines with J gene TRBJ2-2, with TRBD1 matching over 9 bases. CDR3 amino acids: CASSHKGTGRTGELFF. The CDR3, as DNA: TGTGCCAGCAGTCACAAGGGGACAGGGCGCACCGGGGAGCTGTTTTTT.